The clone carrying this T cell receptor beta chain was picked up a small number of times. V was trimmed by 4 bases and J by 5 bases, leaving 3 bases between them. Germline-derived CDR1 and CDR2 are SQVTM and ANQGSEA. The CDR3 runs to 10 residues. This record belongs to a study of T-cell reconstitution after alpha-beta-depleted transplantation in children. Preparation of the TCRbeta library was carried out with unique molecular identifiers. A single record per CDR3 protein comes from TCRdb applying MiXCR to the PCR reads. The sample contains more than 150,000 distinct CDR3 sequences, around 6.8% of which appear only once.

The sequencing used PBMCs from the stem cell graft donor, collected from the stem cell graft. This sequence joins TRBV29-1 and TRBJ2-1; no clear D. The sequence came from a human donor who donated a stem cell graft to a child with Wiskott-Aldrich syndrome. DNA for the CDR3: TGCAGCGTTGTCAACAATGAGCAGTTCTTC. It translates to CSVVNNEQFF.